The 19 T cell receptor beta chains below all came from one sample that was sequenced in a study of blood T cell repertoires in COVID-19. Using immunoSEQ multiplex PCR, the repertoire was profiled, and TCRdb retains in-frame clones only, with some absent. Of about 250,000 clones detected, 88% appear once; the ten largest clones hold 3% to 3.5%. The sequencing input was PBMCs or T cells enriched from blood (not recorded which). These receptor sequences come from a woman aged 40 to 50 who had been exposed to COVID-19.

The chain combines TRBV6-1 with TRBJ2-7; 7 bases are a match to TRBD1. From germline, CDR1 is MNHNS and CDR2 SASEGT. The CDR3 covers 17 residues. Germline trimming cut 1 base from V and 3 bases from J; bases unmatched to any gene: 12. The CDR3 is CASSEDDSGTELYEQYF. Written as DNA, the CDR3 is TGTGCCAGCAGTGAAGACGATTCCGGGACAGAACTCTACGAGCAGTACTTC.

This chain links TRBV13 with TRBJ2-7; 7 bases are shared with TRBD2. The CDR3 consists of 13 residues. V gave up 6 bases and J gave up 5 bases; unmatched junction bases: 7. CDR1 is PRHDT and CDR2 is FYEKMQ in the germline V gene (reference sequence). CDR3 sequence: CASSNRDYNEQYV. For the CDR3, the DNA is TGTGCCAGCAGTAACCGGGACTATAACGAGCAGTACGTC.

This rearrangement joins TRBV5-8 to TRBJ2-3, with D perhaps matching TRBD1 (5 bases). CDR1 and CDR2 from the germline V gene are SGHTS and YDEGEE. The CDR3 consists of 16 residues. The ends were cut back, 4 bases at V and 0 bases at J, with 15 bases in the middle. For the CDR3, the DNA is TGTGCCAGCAGCCCGGCCGTCAGGGATAGCACAGATACGCAGTATTTT. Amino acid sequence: CASSPAVRDSTDTQYF.

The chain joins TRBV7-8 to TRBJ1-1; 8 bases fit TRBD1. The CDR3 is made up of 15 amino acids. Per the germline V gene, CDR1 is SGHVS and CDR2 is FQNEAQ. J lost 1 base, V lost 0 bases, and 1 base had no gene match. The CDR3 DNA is TGTGCCAGCAGCTTAGCAACAGGGGGGAACACTGAAGCTTTCTTT. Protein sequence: CASSLATGGNTEAFF.

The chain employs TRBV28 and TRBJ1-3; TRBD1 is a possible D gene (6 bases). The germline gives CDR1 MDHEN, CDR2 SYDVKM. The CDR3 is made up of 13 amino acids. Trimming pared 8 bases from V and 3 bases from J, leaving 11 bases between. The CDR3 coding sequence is TGTGCCAGCCTACAGGGCTTTGGAAACACCATATATTTT. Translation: CASLQGFGNTIYF.

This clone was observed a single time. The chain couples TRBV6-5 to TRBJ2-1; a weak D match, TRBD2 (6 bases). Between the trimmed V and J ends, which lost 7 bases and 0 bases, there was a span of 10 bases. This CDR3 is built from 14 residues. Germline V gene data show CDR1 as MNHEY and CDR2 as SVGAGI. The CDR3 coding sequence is TGTGCCAGCATAGCGGCTGACTCCTACAATGAGCAGTTCTTC. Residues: CASIAADSYNEQFF.

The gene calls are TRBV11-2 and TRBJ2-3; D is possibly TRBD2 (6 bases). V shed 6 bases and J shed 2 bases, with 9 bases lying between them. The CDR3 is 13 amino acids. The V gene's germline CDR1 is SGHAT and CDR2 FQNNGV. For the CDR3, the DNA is TGTGCCAGCAGTCGGGACTTCACAGATACGCAGTATTTT. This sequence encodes CASSRDFTDTQYF.

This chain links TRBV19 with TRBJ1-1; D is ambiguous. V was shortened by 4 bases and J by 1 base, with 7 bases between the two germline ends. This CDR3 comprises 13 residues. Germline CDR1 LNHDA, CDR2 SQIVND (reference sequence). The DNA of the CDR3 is TGTGCCAGTAGTAACGGGTGGAACACTGAAGCTTTCTTT. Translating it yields CASSNGWNTEAFF.

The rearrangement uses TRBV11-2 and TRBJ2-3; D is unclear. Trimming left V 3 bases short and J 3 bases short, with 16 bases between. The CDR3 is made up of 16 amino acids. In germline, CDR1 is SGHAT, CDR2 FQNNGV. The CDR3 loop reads CASSFQMVLRTDTQYF. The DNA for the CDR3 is TGTGCCAGCAGCTTCCAAATGGTCCTGCGGACAGATACGCAGTATTTT.

CDR3 coding DNA: TGTGCCAGCAGTGAGCAGGGTCTCTACGAGCAGTACTTC. Translation gives CASSEQGLYEQYF. J is TRBJ2-7 and V is TRBV2; TRBD1 might be the D (5 bases). Germline lookup yields CDR1 SNHLY and CDR2 FYNNEI. V lost 3 bases and J 3 bases, leaving 9 bases between the germline ends. The CDR3 covers 13 residues. Using reference TRBV2 and TRBJ2-7 for the parts outside the CDR3, the full variable domain is EPEVTQTPSHQVTQMGQEVILRCVPISNHLYFYWYRQILGQKVEFLVSFYNNEISEKSEIFDDQFSVERPDGSNFTLKIRSTKLEDSAMYFCASSEQGLYEQYFGPGTRLTVT.

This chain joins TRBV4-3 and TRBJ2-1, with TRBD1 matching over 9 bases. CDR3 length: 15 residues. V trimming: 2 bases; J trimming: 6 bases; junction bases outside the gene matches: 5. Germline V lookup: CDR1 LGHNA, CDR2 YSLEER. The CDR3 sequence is CASSQLQGAGNEQFF. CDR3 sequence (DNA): TGCGCCAGCAGCCAACTACAGGGGGCGGGCAATGAGCAGTTCTTC.

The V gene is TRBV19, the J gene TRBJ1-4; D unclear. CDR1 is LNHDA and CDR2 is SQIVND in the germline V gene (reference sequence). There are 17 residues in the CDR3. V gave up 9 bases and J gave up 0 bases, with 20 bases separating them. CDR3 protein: CASDEGGSPTTNEKLFF. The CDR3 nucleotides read TGTGCCAGCGACGAAGGAGGTTCGCCAACAACTAATGAAAAACTGTTTTTT.

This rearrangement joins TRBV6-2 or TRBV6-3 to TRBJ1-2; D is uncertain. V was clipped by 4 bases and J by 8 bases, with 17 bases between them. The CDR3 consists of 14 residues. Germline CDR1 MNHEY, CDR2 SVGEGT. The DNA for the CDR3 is TGTGCCAGCAGTTCCACCCTTATGAGGATGGGCTACACCTTC. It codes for CASSSTLMRMGYTF.

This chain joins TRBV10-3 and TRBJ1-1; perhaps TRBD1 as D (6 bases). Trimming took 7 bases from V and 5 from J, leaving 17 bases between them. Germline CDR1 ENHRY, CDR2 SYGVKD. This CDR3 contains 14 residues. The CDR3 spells CAIKRGGVGTEAFF. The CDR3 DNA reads TGTGCCATCAAGAGGGGGGGCGTGGGTACTGAAGCTTTCTTT.

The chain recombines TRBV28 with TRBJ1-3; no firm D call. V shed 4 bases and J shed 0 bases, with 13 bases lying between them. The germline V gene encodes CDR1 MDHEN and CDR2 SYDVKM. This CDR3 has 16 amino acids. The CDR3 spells CASSWIKTFSGNTIYF. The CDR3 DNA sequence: TGTGCCAGCAGTTGGATCAAGACTTTCTCTGGAAACACCATATATTTT. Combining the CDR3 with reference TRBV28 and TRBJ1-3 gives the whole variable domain DVKVTQSSRYLVKRTGEKVFLECVQDMDHENMFWYRQDPGLGLRLIYFSYDVKMKEKGDIPEGYSVSREKKERFSLILESASTNQTSMYLCASSWIKTFSGNTIYFGEGSWLTVV.

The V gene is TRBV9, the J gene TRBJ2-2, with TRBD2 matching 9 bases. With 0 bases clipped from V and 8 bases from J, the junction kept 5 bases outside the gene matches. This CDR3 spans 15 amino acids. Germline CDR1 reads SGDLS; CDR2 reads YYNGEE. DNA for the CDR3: TGTGCCAGCAGCGTAGTACTAGCGGGCTCTGGGGAGCTGTTTTTT. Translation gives CASSVVLAGSGELFF.

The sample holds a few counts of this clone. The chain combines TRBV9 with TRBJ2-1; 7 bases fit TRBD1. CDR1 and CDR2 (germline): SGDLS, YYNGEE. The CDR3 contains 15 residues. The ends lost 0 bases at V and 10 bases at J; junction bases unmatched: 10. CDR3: CASSVGAFRGTEQFF. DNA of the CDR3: TGTGCCAGCAGCGTAGGGGCTTTCAGGGGGACCGAGCAGTTCTTC.

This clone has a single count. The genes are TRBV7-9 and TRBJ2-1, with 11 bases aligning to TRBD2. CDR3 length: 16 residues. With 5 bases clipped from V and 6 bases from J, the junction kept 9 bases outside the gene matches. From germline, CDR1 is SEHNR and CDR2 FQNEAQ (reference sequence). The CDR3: CASSQTTSGTLNEQFF. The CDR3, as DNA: TGTGCCAGCAGCCAAACGACTAGCGGGACTCTCAATGAGCAGTTCTTC.

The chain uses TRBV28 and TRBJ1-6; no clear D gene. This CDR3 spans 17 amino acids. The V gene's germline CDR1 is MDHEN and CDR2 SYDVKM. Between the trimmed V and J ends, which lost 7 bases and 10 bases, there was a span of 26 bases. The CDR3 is CASIDRTATPRKSPLHF. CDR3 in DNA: TGTGCCAGCATTGACCGAACCGCAACTCCTAGGAAGTCACCCCTCCACTTT.